This is a list of T cell receptor beta chains from one sample in a study of identical twins. TCRdb ran MiXCR on the 5' RACE reads and lists one entry per CDR3 protein. The table shows roughly 540,000 distinct CDR3 sequences, with 20% to 25% occurring only once. The same data also contributed to another study, on T cells expressing NK-cell markers.

The sample consisted of CD4+ T cells sorted from blood. These receptors were obtained from a woman aged 18-30 years in good health. CDR3s leave out the opening cysteine and the closing phenylalanine or tryptophan. Fields, in order: clone size, J gene, V gene, CDR3 protein. Size tells how often a clone was seen (once, few, many) or the class of an expanded clone, and some rows leave it out.

>few|TRBJ2-7|TRBV6-1
ASSEGVTGYEQY
>many|TRBJ2-7|TRBV29-1
SVGAGIYEQY
>few|TRBJ2-7|TRBV5-6
ASRPGVKSYEQY
>few|TRBJ1-1|TRBV20-1
SARMSGVRGEAF
>.|TRBJ2-3|TRBV2
ASSRTSGIRTDTQY
>few|TRBJ2-5|TRBV15
ATSRDPSLAAVEETQY
>.|TRBJ1-1|TRBV3-1
ASSQLPGINTEAF
>many|TRBJ2-7|TRBV7-9
ASSRSIHAYEQY
>.|TRBJ1-5|TRBV20-1
SARSGQGGQPQH
>few|TRBJ1-1|TRBV18
ASSQTDRGGTEAF
>.|TRBJ2-5|TRBV20-1
SARGGRETQY
>.|TRBJ1-6|TRBV7-9
ASSLRGVSYNSPLH
>many|TRBJ2-5|TRBV9
ASSVGGETQY
>few|TRBJ2-7|TRBV27
ASSHIDGTFEQY
>.|TRBJ2-5|TRBV13
ASSLNRAETQY
>.|TRBJ2-1|TRBV6-1
ASSEIGANYNEQF
>many|TRBJ2-2|TRBV20-1
SAAYSTATGELF
>many|TRBJ2-2|TRBV11-2
ASSPSWTAGELF
>.|TRBJ2-7|TRBV5-1
ASSSMNRVCEQY
>.|TRBJ2-3|TRBV9
ASSAFPGGAGQY
>few|TRBJ2-1|TRBV5-1
ASMPSGTPSLF
>.|TRBJ2-1|TRBV19
ASSVTSDFYNEQF
>.|TRBJ2-7|TRBV12-3/TRBV12-4
ASSWMDRGNEQY
>few|TRBJ2-7|TRBV12-3/TRBV12-4
ASSLDRGYSYEQY
>.|TRBJ2-1|TRBV20-1
SARDPGLADNEQF
>.|TRBJ2-1|TRBV6-1
ASSDAGLAGRF
>.|TRBJ2-5|TRBV5-4
ASSLVGNRVETQY
>.|TRBJ1-1|TRBV5-5
ASSFTGSPEAF
>few|TRBJ2-1|TRBV5-1
ASSFTSEYNEQF
>.|TRBJ1-2|TRBV28
ASSLSNLYGYT
>.|TRBJ1-1|TRBV12-3/TRBV12-4
ASSLADRALVGAF
>few|TRBJ1-1|TRBV5-5
ASSSQGAVTEAF
>few|TRBJ1-2|TRBV2
ASSGTDYGYT
>few|TRBJ2-7|TRBV29-1
SAVTGLPSYEQY
>.|TRBJ1-6|TRBV12-3/TRBV12-4
ASRGRSSYNSPLH
>.|TRBJ2-1|TRBV10-1
ASSDGTSGRDEQF
>.|TRBJ2-7|TRBV2
ASSAGPRGYEQY
>.|TRBJ2-6|TRBV6-2/TRBV6-3
ASRRVIWGANVLT
>.|TRBJ1-1|TRBV7-2
ASSLLEGHTEAF
>few|TRBJ2-2|TRBV27
ASSFRGPDAGELF
>.|TRBJ1-2|TRBV6-1
ASSQGARHGYT
>.|TRBJ2-3|TRBV7-9
ASSFKLVAGGAESQY
>few|TRBJ1-2|TRBV12-3/TRBV12-4
ASSPTSTDGYT
>.|TRBJ2-1|TRBV3-1
ASSQLHLQKQF
>many|TRBJ2-7|TRBV2
ASSEGRQVSYEQY
>few|TRBJ2-3|TRBV10-3
AISELGTDTQY
>.|TRBJ2-2|TRBV24-1
ATSDPRDRAGELF
>many|TRBJ1-2|TRBV12-3/TRBV12-4
ASSFSGNYGYT
>few|TRBJ1-2|TRBV12-3/TRBV12-4
ASSFHRRGANYGYT
>.|TRBJ2-1|TRBV15
ATSRLNEQF
>.|TRBJ2-6|TRBV5-1
ASSWVAGANVLT
>.|TRBJ2-1|TRBV23-1
ASSQYRFEYNEQF
>.|TRBJ2-1|TRBV5-1
ASSLGYSGGADEQF
>.|TRBJ2-7|TRBV7-2
ASSSSGASYEQY
>.|TRBJ1-3|TRBV20-1
SAGTSGNTIY
>.|TRBJ1-4|TRBV20-1
SVAGSGEKLF
>many|TRBJ1-1|TRBV20-1
SAGRVNTEAF
>few|TRBJ1-2|TRBV20-1
SAGTGGGPLYGYT
>.|TRBJ1-1|TRBV12-3/TRBV12-4
ASSFRGPTEAF